These 27 T cell receptor beta chains share one sample of origin, sequenced in a study of blood T cell repertoires in COVID-19. Profiled with immunoSEQ multiplex PCR; TCRdb holds only in-frame clones, not every one. Among under 200,000 clones listed, about 85% were seen once. Material: peripheral blood. The receptors stem from a woman older than 75 in a cohort sampled during active or convalescent COVID-19.

About this clone itself: Its ends do not fully match the called genes, so a read error is possible. This chain connects TRBV18 to TRBJ1-2; possible D gene TRBD1, 5 bases. Looked up from germline, CDR1 is KGHSH and CDR2 is LQKENI. The CDR3 covers 11 residues. The DNA of the CDR3 is TGTGCCAGCTCACCACTACAGGACACAAGCTTC. This gives the protein CASSPLQDTSF.

V gene TRBV7-8 combines with J gene TRBJ2-4; TRBD1 aligns across 11 bases. The V gene's germline CDR1 is SGHVS and CDR2 FQNEAQ. This CDR3 comprises 20 residues. With 5 bases clipped from V and 0 bases from J, the junction kept 15 bases outside the gene matches. The CDR3 loop reads CASSPLGGTGGPIAKNIQYF. The CDR3 nucleotides are TGTGCCAGCAGCCCCTTGGGTGGGACAGGGGGTCCTATAGCCAAAAACATTCAGTACTTC.

The genes are TRBV7-2 and TRBJ2-2; no clear D gene. Germline-derived CDR1 and CDR2 are SGHTA and FQGNSA. V was shortened by 0 bases and J by 3 bases, with 5 bases between the two germline ends. The CDR3 is 14 residues long. CDR3 sequence: CASSLAQYTGELFF. DNA of the CDR3: TGTGCCAGCAGCTTAGCACAATACACCGGGGAGCTGTTTTTT.

The chain links TRBV3-1 (or the pseudogene TRBV3-2) to TRBJ1-3; D perhaps matches TRBD1 (6 bases). Germline V lookup: CDR1 LGHDT, CDR2 YNNKEL (reference sequence). The CDR3 runs 14 residues. With 5 bases removed from V and 4 bases from J, the gap between germline ends came to 12 bases. The CDR3 DNA follows: TGTGCCAGCAGCTACGGGGGGACAGGAAACACCATATATTTT. This encodes CASSYGGTGNTIYF.

The chain employs TRBV7-2 and TRBJ2-2, with 8 nucleotides matching TRBD2. The germline V gene has CDR1 SGHTA and CDR2 FQGNSA. V was pared by 5 bases and J by 4 bases, with 9 bases of the junction left unmatched. The CDR3 runs to 16 residues. CDR3 protein: CASSLVAGTITGELFF. The DNA for the CDR3 is TGTGCCAGCAGCCTCGTAGCGGGAACAATCACCGGGGAGCTGTTTTTT.

This clone has more than one count but fewer than ten. The chain recombines TRBV3-1 (or the pseudogene TRBV3-2) with TRBJ1-5; 9 bases fit TRBD1. The trim removed 4 bases at V and 4 bases at J, leaving 17 bases unmatched. The germline V gene encodes CDR1 LGHDT and CDR2 YNNKEL (reference sequence). This CDR3 contains 19 residues. The CDR3 bases are TGTGCCAGCAGCCCTAAATGGGACAGGGAAAAAAAGATTAATCAGCCCCAGCATTTT. Protein: CASSPKWDREKKINQPQHF.

The V and J genes are TRBV18 and TRBJ1-3; no clear D. Looked up from germline, CDR1 is KGHSH and CDR2 is LQKENI. CDR3 length: 15 amino acids. The germline V and J ends were trimmed by 2 bases and 9 bases, with 17 bases remaining between them. The CDR3 region has the DNA TGTGCCAGCTCACCAAACGCGCAGGTTGAAGGCACCATATATTTT. Residues: CASSPNAQVEGTIYF. Full variable domain (rest looked up from reference TRBV18 and TRBJ1-3): NAGVMQNPRHLVRRRGQEARLRCSPMKGHSHVYWYRQLPEEGLKFMVYLQKENIIDESGMPKERFSAEFPKEGPSILRIQQVVRGDSAAYFCASSPNAQVEGTIYFGEGSWLTVV.

CDR3 loop: CVTMVSDRGAETQYF. CDR3 DNA: TGTGTCACTATGGTCTCGGACAGGGGAGCGGAGACCCAGTACTTC. This chain uses TRBV7-9 with TRBJ2-5, with TRBD1 matching over 9 bases. CDR1 and CDR2 from the germline V gene are SEHNR and FQNEAQ (reference sequence). The CDR3 loop spans 15 amino acids. Complete variable domain (other parts from reference TRBV7-9 and TRBJ2-5): DTGVSQNPRHKITKRGQNVTFRCDPISEHNRLYWYRQTLGQGPEFLTYFQNEAQLEKSRLLSDRFSAERPKGSFSTLEIQRTEQGDSAMYLCVTMVSDRGAETQYFGPGTRLLVL.

V usage is TRBV11-2 and J usage is TRBJ1-4; a possible D gene is TRBD1 (5 bases). V lost 3 bases and J lost 8, with 10 bases in between. Germline V CDR1 and CDR2: SGHAT, FQNNGV. The CDR3 is made up of 13 amino acids. The CDR3 spells CASSFGTAEKLFF. Here the CDR3 DNA reads TGTGCCAGCAGCTTCGGGACTGCAGAAAAACTGTTTTTT.

The chain couples TRBV2 to TRBJ1-5; the D gene is possibly TRBD1 (6 bases). Germline V gives CDR1 SNHLY, CDR2 FYNNEI. V was pared by 8 bases and J by 4 bases, with 12 bases between. The CDR3 has 13 residues. CDR3 sequence reads: CASGGLGNQPQHF. CDR3 DNA sequence: TGTGCCAGCGGGGGCCTGGGAAATCAGCCCCAGCATTTT.

The V gene is TRBV5-4, the J gene TRBJ2-5; 11 bases are a match to TRBD2. V shed 1 base and J 2 bases; nucleotides not matched to a gene: 4. Germline V gene sequence: CDR1 SGHNT, CDR2 YYREEE (reference sequence). The CDR3 has 16 residues. Here the CDR3 reads CASSLPGTSGQETQYF. The CDR3 coding sequence is TGTGCCAGCAGCTTGCCCGGGACTAGCGGACAAGAGACCCAGTACTTC.

Concerning this clone: One end of the junction is discordant with germline, which a read error may explain. The CDR3 region is CASRLDRGGSPLHF. In DNA, the CDR3 is TGCGCCAGCAGATTGGACAGGGGTGGGTCACCCCTCCACTTT. The V gene is TRBV5-1, the J gene TRBJ1-6, with TRBD1 identical over 9 bases. Germline V gene data show CDR1 as SGHRS and CDR2 as YFSETQ. The CDR3 contains 14 residues.

On this clone itself: Compared with germline, one end of the junction differs, possibly owing to a read error. The chain is built from TRBV3-1 (or the pseudogene TRBV3-2) and TRBJ1-2; 7 bases are shared with TRBD1. CDR1 is LGHDT, CDR2 YNNKEL, per germline (reference sequence). The CDR3 is made up of 11 amino acids. In DNA, the CDR3 is TGTGCCAGCAGCTACCAGACAGGGACAATCTTC. Protein sequence: CASSYQTGTIF.

V usage is TRBV14 and J usage is TRBJ1-5, with D perhaps matching TRBD1 (5 bases). Trimming left V 4 bases short and J 4 bases short, with 14 bases between. This CDR3 has 15 amino acids. CDR1 SGHDN and CDR2 FVKESK come from the germline V gene. In DNA form, the CDR3 reads TGTGCCAGCAGCCCCCGGGAGGGACCAAATCAGCCCCAGCATTTT. It yields the protein CASSPREGPNQPQHF.

The CDR3: CASKEGRDTQYF. As DNA, the CDR3 is TGTGCCAGTAAGGAGGGGAGGGATACGCAGTATTTT. V usage is TRBV12-3 or TRBV12-4 and J usage is TRBJ2-3, with D perhaps TRBD2 (6 bases). CDR3 length: 12 residues. V shed 9 bases and J shed 6 bases, with 13 bases lying between them.

This chain joins TRBV2 and TRBJ2-1; D is unclear. Trimming removed 3 bases at V and 7 bases at J, with 16 bases between. Germline assignment: CDR1 SNHLY and CDR2 FYNNEI. The CDR3 runs 15 residues. The CDR3 coding sequence is TGTGCCAGCAGTGATTGGGCCCCAAGCTTGAATGAGCAGTTCTTC. As protein: CASSDWAPSLNEQFF.

The V call is TRBV10-1, the J call TRBJ2-1; 8 nucleotides match TRBD2. CDR1 and CDR2 (germline): WNHNN, SYGVQD (reference sequence). V lost 0 bases, J lost 12 bases, and 4 bases stayed unmatched. This CDR3 has 13 amino acids. CDR3 in DNA: TGCGCCAGCAGTGAGTCCGGGGGGGGGCGGCAGTTCTTC. Protein: CASSESGGGRQFF.

This chain joins TRBV19 and TRBJ2-3; 11 bases map to TRBD2. The J segment lost 6 bases and the V segment lost 6 bases, leaving 8 bases of the junction unmatched. Germline CDR1 reads LNHDA; CDR2 reads SQIVND (reference sequence). CDR3 length: 15 residues. CDR3 loop: CASSTLAGGLDTQYF. In nucleotides, the CDR3 is TGTGCCAGTAGCACTCTAGCGGGGGGTTTGGATACGCAGTATTTT.

This clone was observed a single time. This rearrangement joins TRBV24-1 to TRBJ2-1; 10 bases line up with TRBD2. CDR3 length: 14 amino acids. Germline values: CDR1 KGHDR, CDR2 SFDVKD. V trimming: 9 bases; J trimming: 6 bases; junction bases outside the gene matches: 7. CDR3 nucleotides: TGTGCCACCTTCGGACTAGCGGTATTCAATGAGCAGTTCTTC. Translation: CATFGLAVFNEQFF.

The chain recombines TRBV5-8 with TRBJ2-2, with D possibly matching TRBD2 (6 bases). Germline lookup yields CDR1 SGHTS and CDR2 YDEGEE. There are 14 residues in the CDR3. V lost 1 base and J 4 bases, leaving 8 bases between the germline ends. This CDR3 reads CASSLLLATGELFF. The CDR3 nucleotides read TGTGCCAGCAGCTTGTTACTAGCCACCGGGGAGCTGTTTTTT.

Only a few counts were recorded for this clone. The V gene is TRBV5-1, the J gene TRBJ2-3; D not resolved. The CDR3 contains 12 residues. V lost 1 base and J lost 4, with 4 bases in between. Germline V gene lookup returns CDR1 SGHRS and CDR2 YFSETQ. CDR3 nucleotide sequence: TGCGCCAGCAGCTTGTACTCAGATACGCAGTATTTT. This gives the protein CASSLYSDTQYF.

This rearrangement joins TRBV27 to TRBJ1-1, with D possibly being TRBD1 (5 bases). Germline V gene lookup returns CDR1 MNHEY and CDR2 SMNVEV (reference sequence). The V end lost 3 bases, the J end lost 4 bases, and 12 bases lay between the germline ends. This CDR3 has 14 amino acids. The CDR3 loop is CASSFRTGSTEAFF. The DNA of the CDR3 is TGTGCCAGCAGTTTTAGAACAGGTTCCACTGAAGCTTTCTTT.

The chain uses TRBV27 and TRBJ1-2; no clear D gene. The CDR3 sequence is 13 residues long. CDR1 MNHEY and CDR2 SMNVEV come from the germline V gene (reference sequence). V dropped 6 bases and J dropped 8 bases, with 16 bases sitting between them. CDR3 protein: CASSSGEVGGYTF. The CDR3 region has the DNA TGTGCCAGCAGCAGCGGGGAGGTAGGCGGCTACACCTTC.

The chain links TRBV21-1 to TRBJ2-7; the table assigns TRBD1, which was not confirmed against the DNA. TRBV21-1 is a recognized pseudogene. The CDR3 is 16 amino acids. The CDR3 region is CASSKSDRPRSYEQYV. The CDR3 region has the DNA TGTGCCAGCAGCAAATCCGACCGCCCCAGGTCCTACGAGCAGTACGTC.

The genes are TRBV12-5 and TRBJ1-1; D not certain. V shed 7 bases and J shed 4 bases, with 13 bases lying between them. Germline loops: CDR1 LGHNT, CDR2 FRNRAP. The CDR3 sequence is 13 residues long. The DNA for the CDR3 is TGTGCTAGTGCCTCCGGGGATCTCACTGAAGCTTTCTTT. Translated, it gives CASASGDLTEAFF.

This clone was detected once. The genes are TRBV6-5 and TRBJ2-7; 8 nucleotides match TRBD2. Germline CDR1 reads MNHEY; CDR2 reads SVGAGI. V was clipped by 6 bases and J by 7 bases; unmatched bases: 8. This CDR3 is 13 amino acids long. CDR3 loop: CASRGLAAFEQYV. CDR3 coding DNA: TGTGCCAGCAGAGGACTAGCTGCCTTTGAGCAGTACGTC.

The chain employs TRBV6-2 or TRBV6-3 and TRBJ2-7; D remains ambiguous. Germline-derived CDR1 and CDR2 are MNHEY and SVGEGT. This CDR3 region has 14 residues. V was clipped by 0 bases and J by 0 bases, with 6 bases between them. For the CDR3, the DNA is TGTGCCAGCAGTTACTCCGTCAGCTCCTACGAGCAGTACTTC. The encoded protein is CASSYSVSSYEQYF.